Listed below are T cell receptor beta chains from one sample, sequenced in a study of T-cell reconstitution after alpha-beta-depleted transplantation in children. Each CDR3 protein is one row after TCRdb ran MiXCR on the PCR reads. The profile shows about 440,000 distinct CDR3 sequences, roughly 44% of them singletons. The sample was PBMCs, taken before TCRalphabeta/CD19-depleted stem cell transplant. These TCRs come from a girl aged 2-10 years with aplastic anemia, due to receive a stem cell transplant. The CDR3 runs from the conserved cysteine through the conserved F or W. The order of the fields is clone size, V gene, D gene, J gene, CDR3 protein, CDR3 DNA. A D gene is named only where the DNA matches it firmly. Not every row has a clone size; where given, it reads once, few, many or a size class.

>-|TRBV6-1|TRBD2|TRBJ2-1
CASSEGAGAYEQFF
TGTGCCAGCAGTGAAGGGGCGGGAGCGTATGAGCAGTTCTTC
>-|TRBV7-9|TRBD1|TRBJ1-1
CASSLVNRGPPNTEAFF
TGTGCCAGCAGCTTAGTAAACAGGGGGCCTCCGAACACTGAAGCTTTCTTT
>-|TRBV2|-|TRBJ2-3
CASSGLGETQYF
TGTGCCAGCAGCGGGCTGGGGGAAACGCAGTATTTT
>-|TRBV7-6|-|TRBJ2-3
CASSLRPSSSTDTQYF
TGTGCCAGCAGCTTAAGACCCTCTTCTAGCACAGATACGCAGTATTTT
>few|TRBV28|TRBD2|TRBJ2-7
CASSRTSRYEQYF
TGTGCCAGCAGTCGGACTAGCCGCTACGAGCAGTACTTC
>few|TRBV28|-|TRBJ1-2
CASSLPDGKIGYGYTF
TGTGCCAGCAGTTTACCCGACGGGAAAATTGGCTATGGCTACACCTTC
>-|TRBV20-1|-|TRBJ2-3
CSARQLGDTQYF
TGCAGTGCCAGGCAGTTGGGGGATACGCAGTATTTT
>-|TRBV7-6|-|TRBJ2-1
CASSLRVIGFDEQFF
TGTGCCAGCAGCTTAAGAGTTATAGGTTTCGATGAGCAGTTCTTC
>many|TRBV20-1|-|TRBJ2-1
CSAHPVQGNEQFF
TGCAGTGCCCATCCGGTTCAGGGCAATGAGCAGTTCTTC
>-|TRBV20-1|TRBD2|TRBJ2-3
CSARPTSGGTDTQYF
TGCAGTGCCAGACCGACTAGCGGGGGAACAGATACGCAGTATTTT
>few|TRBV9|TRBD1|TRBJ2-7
CASSVRTGSYEQYF
TGTGCCAGCAGCGTAAGGACAGGCTCCTACGAGCAGTACTTC
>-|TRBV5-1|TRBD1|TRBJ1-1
CASSFGPSRGGEAFF
TGCGCCAGCAGTTTTGGCCCATCGAGAGGGGGCGAAGCTTTCTTT
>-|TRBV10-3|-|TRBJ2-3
CAISDRDTSTDTQYF
TGTGCCATCAGTGACCGGGACACCAGCACAGATACGCAGTATTTT
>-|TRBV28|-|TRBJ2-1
CASTSGAPYNEQFF
TGTGCCAGCACCTCCGGGGCCCCCTACAATGAGCAGTTCTTC
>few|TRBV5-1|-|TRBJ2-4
CASSLVAGAKNIQYF
TGCGCCAGCAGCTTGGTGGCAGGGGCCAAAAACATTCAGTACTTC
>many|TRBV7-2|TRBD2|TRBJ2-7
CASSSNSGRDTYEQYF
TGTGCCAGCAGCTCCAATAGCGGGAGGGATACCTACGAGCAGTACTTC